One T cell receptor beta chain is described in this entry. Per the authors' pipeline: Nucleated cell number was recorded as an estimate derived from reference gene primer amplification. Produced via immunoSEQ multiplex PCR; TCRdb's table is partial and in-frame only. That table supplies the V and J calls and clone size; D and trimming were determined from the DNA. The repertoire includes about 270,000 clones, almost 85% of them detected once, and 9.1% sits in the top ten. Individuals aged roughly 18 to 100 years were recruited from 24 US areas. The CDR3 sequence is 15 residues long. The germline CDR1 and CDR2 sequences are PRHDT and FYEKMQ (reference sequence). Deletions cut 5 bases from V and 1 base from J, with 14 bases between. This entry is derived from a study of blood T cell repertoires in COVID-19. Background on the study: Collection of acute and convalescent COVID-19 samples took place in the United States, Italy and Spain. PBMCs, B-cell-depleted T cells, or T cells provided the cDNA or gDNA that made up the material.

This chain uses TRBV13 with TRBJ1-1; maybe TRBD1 (6 bases). The origin of this receptor is a woman in her fifties or sixties with acute COVID-19. The sample was PBMCs or T cells enriched from blood (not recorded which). CDR3 region: CASSARRDKNTEAFF. The CDR3 DNA reads TGTGCCAGCAGCGCCCGTCGGGACAAGAACACTGAAGCTTTCTTT.